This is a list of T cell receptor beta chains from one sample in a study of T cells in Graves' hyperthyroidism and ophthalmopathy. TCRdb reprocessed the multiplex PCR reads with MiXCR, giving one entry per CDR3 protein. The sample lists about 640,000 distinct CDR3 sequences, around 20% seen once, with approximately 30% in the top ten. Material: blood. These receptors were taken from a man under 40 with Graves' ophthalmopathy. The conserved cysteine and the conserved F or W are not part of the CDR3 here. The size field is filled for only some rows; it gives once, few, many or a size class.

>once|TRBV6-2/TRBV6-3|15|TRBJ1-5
ASSGTLGQGRGQPQH
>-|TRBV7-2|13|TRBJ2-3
ASSSGGLATDTQY
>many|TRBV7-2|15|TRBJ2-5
ASSLSAGAPTKETQY
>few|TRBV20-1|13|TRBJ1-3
SARGTGGDGNTIY
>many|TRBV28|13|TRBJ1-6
ASRPGTGQNSPLH
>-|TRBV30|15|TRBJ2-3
AWREKGLAGGTDTQY
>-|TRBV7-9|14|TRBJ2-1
ASSPPLAGHYNKQF
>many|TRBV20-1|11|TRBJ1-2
SAPPGQGPGYT
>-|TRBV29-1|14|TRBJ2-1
SAPSGGSGSYSEQF
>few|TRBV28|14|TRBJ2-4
ASRDGTLRSKNIQY
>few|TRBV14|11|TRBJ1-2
ASSQDKGNGYT
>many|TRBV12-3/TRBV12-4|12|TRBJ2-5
ASSRREIQETQY
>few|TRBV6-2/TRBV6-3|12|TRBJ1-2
ASSRRGQGTGYT
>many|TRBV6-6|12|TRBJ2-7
ASSYRGPAGEQY
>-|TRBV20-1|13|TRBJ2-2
SASEKGQVTGELF
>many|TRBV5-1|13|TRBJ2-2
ASSPKTSGPGELF
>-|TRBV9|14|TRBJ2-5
ASSSREREGQEAQY
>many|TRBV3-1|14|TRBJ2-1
ASSQTGGTTYHEQF
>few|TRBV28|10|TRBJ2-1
ASSKDRDRVF
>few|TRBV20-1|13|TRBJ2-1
SATPPAGDQNEQF
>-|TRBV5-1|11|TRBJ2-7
ASSWDPLGEQY
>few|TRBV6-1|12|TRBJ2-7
ASRTSGRISEQY
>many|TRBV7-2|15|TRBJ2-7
ASSHLAGASNAYEQY
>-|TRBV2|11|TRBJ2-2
ASRGARTGELF
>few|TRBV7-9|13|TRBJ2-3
ASTPAAGGTDTQY
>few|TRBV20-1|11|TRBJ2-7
SARDPASYEQY
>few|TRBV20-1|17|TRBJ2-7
SARELGTGGPLRSYEQY
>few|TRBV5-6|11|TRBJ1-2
ASSPRQASGYT
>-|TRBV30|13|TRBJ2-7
AWSAASGSRYEQY
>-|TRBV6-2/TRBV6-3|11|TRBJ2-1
ASSGPGYNEQF
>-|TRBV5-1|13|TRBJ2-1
ASSRAGAFGNEQF
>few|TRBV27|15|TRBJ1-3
ASSSSRGFLSGNTIY
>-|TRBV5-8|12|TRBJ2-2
ASSFTRQTGELF
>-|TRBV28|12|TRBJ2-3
ASSPGTHTDTQY
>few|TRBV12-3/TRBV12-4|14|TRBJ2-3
ASSRPGRDRAGTQY
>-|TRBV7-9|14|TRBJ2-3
ASSARVGGDTDTQY
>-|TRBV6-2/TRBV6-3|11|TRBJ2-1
AAGGVLYNEQF
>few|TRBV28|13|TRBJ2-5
ASSSPRIAGETQY
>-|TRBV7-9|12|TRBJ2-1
ASSDRESYNEQF
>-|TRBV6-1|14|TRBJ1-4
ASTPGPNFGKEKLF
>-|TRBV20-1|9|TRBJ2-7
SRSKNYEQY
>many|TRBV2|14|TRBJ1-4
ASSVDRGITNEKLF
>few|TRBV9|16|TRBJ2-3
ASSVAPGRSGTPDTQY
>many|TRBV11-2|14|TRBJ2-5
ASSPLMEWRQETQY